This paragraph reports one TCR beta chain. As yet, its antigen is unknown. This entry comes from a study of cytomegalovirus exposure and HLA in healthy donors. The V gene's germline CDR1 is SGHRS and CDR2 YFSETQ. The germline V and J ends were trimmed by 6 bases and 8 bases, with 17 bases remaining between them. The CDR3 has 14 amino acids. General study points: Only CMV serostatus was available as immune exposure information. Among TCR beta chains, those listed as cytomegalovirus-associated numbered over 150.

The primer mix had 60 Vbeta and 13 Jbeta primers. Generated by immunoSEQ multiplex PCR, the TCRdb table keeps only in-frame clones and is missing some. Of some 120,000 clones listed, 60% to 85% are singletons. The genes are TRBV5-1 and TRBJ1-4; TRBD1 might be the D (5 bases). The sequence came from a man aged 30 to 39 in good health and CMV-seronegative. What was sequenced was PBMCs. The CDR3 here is CASTLGGSGEKLFF. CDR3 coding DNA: TGCGCCAGCACCCTCGGGGGGTCCGGCGAAAAACTGTTTTTT.